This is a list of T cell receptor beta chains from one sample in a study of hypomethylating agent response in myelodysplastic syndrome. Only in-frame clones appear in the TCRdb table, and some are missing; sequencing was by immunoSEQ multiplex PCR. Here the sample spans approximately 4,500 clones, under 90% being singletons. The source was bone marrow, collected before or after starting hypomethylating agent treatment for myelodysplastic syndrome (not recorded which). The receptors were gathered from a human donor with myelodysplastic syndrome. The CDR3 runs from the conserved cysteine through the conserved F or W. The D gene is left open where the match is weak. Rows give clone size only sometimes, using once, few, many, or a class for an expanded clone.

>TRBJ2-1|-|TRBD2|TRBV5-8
CASSYPPGTSGLNEQFF
TGTGCCAGCAGCTACCCCCCCGGGACTAGCGGACTAAATGAGCAGTTCTTC
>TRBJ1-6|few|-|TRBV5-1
CASTSGTTISLSSPLHF
TGCGCCAGCACCTCCGGGACGACCATCAGTCTGAGTTCACCCCTCCACTTT
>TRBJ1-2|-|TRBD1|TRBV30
CAWSGDGDRYGYTF
TGTGCCTGGAGTGGGGACGGGGACAGATATGGCTACACCTTC
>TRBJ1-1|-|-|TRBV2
CASSRGGGLGVAFF
TGTGCCAGCAGTAGGGGGGGCGGGCTGGGTGTAGCTTTCTTT
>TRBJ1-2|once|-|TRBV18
CASSPGDSNYGYTF
TGTGCCAGCTCACCCGGGGATTCTAACTATGGCTACACCTTC
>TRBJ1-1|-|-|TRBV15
CATSSPLGGLGETEAFF
TGTGCCACCAGCAGCCCTCTTGGTGGATTGGGAGAAACTGAAGCTTTCTTT
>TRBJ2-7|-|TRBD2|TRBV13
CASSCQTSGGPPYEQYF
TGTGCCAGCAGCTGCCAGACTAGCGGGGGACCTCCCTACGAGCAGTACTTC
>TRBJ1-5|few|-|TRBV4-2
CASSQAEDSNQPQHF
TGTGCCAGCAGCCAAGCTGAGGATAGCAATCAGCCCCAGCATTTT
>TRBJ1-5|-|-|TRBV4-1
CASSQVSGRLNQPQHF
TGCGCCAGCAGCCAAGTGTCCGGACGCCTAAATCAGCCCCAGCATTTT
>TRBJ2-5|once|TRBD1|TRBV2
CASSTGGSQETQYF
TGTGCCAGCAGTACAGGGGGGTCACAAGAGACCCAGTACTTC
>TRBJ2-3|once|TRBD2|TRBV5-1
CASSTGTSGGADTQYF
TGCGCCAGCAGCACAGGGACTAGCGGGGGAGCAGATACGCAGTATTTT
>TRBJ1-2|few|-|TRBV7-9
CASSAPLGGDYGYTF
TGTGCCAGCAGTGCACCCTTAGGAGGGGACTATGGCTACACCTTC
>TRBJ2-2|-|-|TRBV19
CASKWGANTGELFF
TGTGCCAGTAAGTGGGGCGCCAACACCGGGGAGCTGTTTTTT
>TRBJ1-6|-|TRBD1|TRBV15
CATGTGYNSPLHF
TGTGCCACGGGGACAGGGTACAATTCACCCCTCCACTTT
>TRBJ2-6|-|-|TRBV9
CASSVAVRASTAGANVLTF
TGTGCCAGCAGCGTAGCGGTCAGGGCAAGTACTGCTGGGGCCAACGTCCTGACTTTC
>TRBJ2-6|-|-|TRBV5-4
CASSFGANVLTF
TGTGCCAGCAGCTTTGGGGCCAACGTCCTGACTTTC
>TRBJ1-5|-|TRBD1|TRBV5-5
CASSQTGDNQPQHF
TGTGCCAGCAGCCAGACAGGGGACAATCAGCCCCAGCATTTT
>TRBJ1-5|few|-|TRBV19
CASREDISQPQHF
TGTGCCAGTAGGGAAGACATATCTCAGCCCCAGCATTTT
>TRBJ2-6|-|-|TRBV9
CASSVSPSGANVLTF
TGTGCCAGCAGCGTCTCGCCATCTGGGGCCAACGTCCTGACTTTC
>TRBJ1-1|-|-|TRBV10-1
CASSEDAGRWDTEAFF
TGCGCCAGCAGTGAGGACGCAGGGAGGTGGGACACTGAAGCTTTCTTT
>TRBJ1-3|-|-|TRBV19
CASSPKVVRGNTIYF
TGTGCCAGTAGCCCAAAGGTGGTTCGAGGAAACACCATATATTTT
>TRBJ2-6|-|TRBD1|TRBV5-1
CASSLRPGTGAFSGANVLTF
TGCGCCAGCAGCTTGAGACCCGGGACAGGGGCTTTCTCTGGGGCCAACGTCCTGACTTTC
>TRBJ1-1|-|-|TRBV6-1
CASRREMNTEAFF
TGTGCCAGCAGGCGGGAAATGAACACTGAAGCTTTCTTT
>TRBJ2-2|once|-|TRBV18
CASSPGYTGELFF
TGTGCCAGCTCACCGGGGTACACCGGGGAGCTGTTTTTT
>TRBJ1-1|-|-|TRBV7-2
CASSLSGYEAFF
TGTGCCAGCAGCTTGTCTGGGTATGAAGCTTTCTTT
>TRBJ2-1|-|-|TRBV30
CAWTRTGGSYNEQFF
TGTGCCTGGACGCGGACTGGGGGGTCCTACAATGAGCAGTTCTTC
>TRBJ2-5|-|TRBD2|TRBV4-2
CASGAIAGVGETQYF
TGTGCCAGCGGGGCAATAGCGGGAGTGGGGGAGACCCAGTACTTC
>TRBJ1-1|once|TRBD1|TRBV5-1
CASSVQPGTGRNTEAFF
TGCGCCAGCAGCGTACAACCCGGGACAGGGCGGAACACTGAAGCTTTCTTT
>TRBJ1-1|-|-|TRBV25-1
CASRKPNTEAFF
TGTGCCAGCAGAAAACCAAACACTGAAGCTTTCTTT
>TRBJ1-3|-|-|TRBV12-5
CASGLGGKHEPSGNTIYF
TGTGCTAGTGGTTTGGGTGGGAAACACGAGCCCTCTGGAAACACCATATATTTT
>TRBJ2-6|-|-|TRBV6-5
CASSKLSGANVLTF
TGTGCCAGCAGTAAATTATCTGGGGCCAACGTCCTGACTTTC
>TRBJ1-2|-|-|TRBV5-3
CARSLGPNYGYTF
TGTGCCAGAAGCTTGGGCCCGAACTATGGCTACACCTTC
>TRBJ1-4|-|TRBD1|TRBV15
CATQDRGLEKLFF
TGTGCCACCCAGGACAGGGGGCTAGAAAAACTGTTTTTT
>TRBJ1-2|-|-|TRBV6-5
CASRSTSYHYGYTF
TGTGCCAGCAGGTCCACATCATATCACTATGGCTACACCTTC
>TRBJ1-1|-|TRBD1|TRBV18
CASSLGQAEAFF
TGTGCCAGCTCTCTTGGACAGGCTGAAGCTTTCTTT
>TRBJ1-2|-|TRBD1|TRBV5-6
CASSAAWDRGGGYTF
TGTGCCAGCAGCGCGGCATGGGACAGGGGCGGCGGCTACACCTTC
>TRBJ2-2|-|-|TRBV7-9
CASSSPWSSTGELFF
TGTGCCAGCAGCTCCCCATGGTCGAGCACCGGGGAGCTGTTTTTT
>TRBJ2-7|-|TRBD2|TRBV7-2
CASSARLAGGHEQYF
TGTGCCAGCAGCGCCCGACTAGCGGGGGGGCATGAGCAGTACTTC
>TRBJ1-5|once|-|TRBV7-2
CASSLTYLGNQPQHF
TGTGCCAGCAGCTTAACGTATTTGGGCAATCAGCCCCAGCATTTT
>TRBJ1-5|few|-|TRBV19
CASSLGVSNQPQHF
TGTGCCAGTAGTTTGGGGGTTAGCAATCAGCCCCAGCATTTT
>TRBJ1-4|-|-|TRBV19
CASRVPGRLEKLFF
TGTGCCAGTAGGGTTCCGGGTCGCCTGGAAAAACTGTTTTTT
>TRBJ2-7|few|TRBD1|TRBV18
CASSDRVPEQYF
TGTGCCAGCTCGGACAGGGTCCCCGAGCAGTACTTC
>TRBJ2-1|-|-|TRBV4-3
CASSRTGGSVSYNEQFF
TGCGCCAGCAGCCGCACCGGGGGCTCCGTCTCCTACAATGAGCAGTTCTTC